This entry lists 23 T cell receptor beta chains sequenced from one sample in a study of blood T cell repertoires in COVID-19. TCRdb's table, derived via immunoSEQ multiplex PCR, lists solely in-frame clones and lacks some. Among some 100,000 clones listed, 70% to 80% were seen once. The sequencing sample was made of peripheral blood. These receptors originate from a human donor in a cohort sampled during active COVID-19.

This chain uses TRBV28 with TRBJ2-5, with D possibly being TRBD1 (5 bases). This CDR3 is built from 14 residues. Between the trimmed V and J ends, which lost 4 bases and 4 bases, there was a span of 13 bases. CDR1 MDHEN and CDR2 SYDVKM come from the germline V gene. The DNA for the CDR3 is TGTGCCAGCAGTTCCCTGACAGTGGGAGAGACCCAGTACTTC. Residues: CASSSLTVGETQYF.

The chain uses TRBV5-8 and TRBJ2-7; weak D call: TRBD2 (8 bases). The length of the CDR3 is 15 residues. V lost 3 bases and J lost 6, with 19 bases in between. Germline V gene lookup returns CDR1 SGHTS and CDR2 YDEGEE. The CDR3 DNA sequence: TGTGCCAGCAGCTCTCCGGGACTAGGGGGCCTCGAGCAGTACTTC. Residues: CASSSPGLGGLEQYF.

The chain links TRBV7-9 to TRBJ1-1, with D uncertain. The CDR3 runs 14 residues. V was cut by 6 bases and J by 0 bases, with 11 bases left in between. The germline CDR1 and CDR2 sequences are SEHNR and FQNEAQ (reference sequence). CDR3 nucleotides: TGTGCCAGCAGTCTTTCGGGTGTGAACACTGAAGCTTTCTTT. It codes for CASSLSGVNTEAFF.

This chain connects TRBV5-4 to TRBJ2-7; possibly TRBD1 for D (6 bases). The germline V gene has CDR1 SGHNT and CDR2 YYREEE (reference sequence). The CDR3 is made up of 14 amino acids. Trimming left V 4 bases short and J 2 bases short, with 13 bases between. CDR3 bases: TGTGCCAGCAGCCCCCGGGACACTACCTACGAGCAGTACTTC. Amino acids: CASSPRDTTYEQYF.

The J gene is TRBJ2-1, the V gene TRBV2, with TRBD1 matching 8 bases. In germline, CDR1 is SNHLY, CDR2 FYNNEI. The CDR3 consists of 12 residues. With V trimmed by 11 bases and J by 7 bases, 7 bases remained unmatched. The CDR3: CADRGLGNEQFF. The DNA of the CDR3 is TGTGCCGACAGGGGCCTGGGTAATGAGCAGTTCTTC.

The genes are TRBV6-1 and TRBJ2-6; 11 nucleotides match TRBD2. V was pared by 1 base and J by 3 bases, with 8 bases of the junction left unmatched. Germline V gene data show CDR1 as MNHNS and CDR2 as SASEGT. There are 19 residues in the CDR3. This CDR3 is CASSEGRLAGLGGANVLTF. The CDR3 DNA reads TGTGCCAGCAGTGAAGGAAGACTAGCGGGACTGGGTGGGGCCAACGTCCTGACTTTC.

This clone has just one count. The chain couples TRBV29-1 to TRBJ1-2; D possibly corresponds to TRBD1 (5 bases). The CDR3 spans 12 residues. The V gene's germline CDR1 is SQVTM and CDR2 ANQGSEA. V shed 6 bases and J shed 1 base, with 9 bases lying between them. This CDR3 is CSVLTDNYGYTF. The CDR3 DNA follows: TGCAGCGTGTTGACAGATAACTATGGCTACACCTTC.

The chain joins TRBV28 to TRBJ1-4; D not certain. This CDR3 is 14 amino acids long. With 3 bases removed from V and 3 bases from J, the gap between germline ends came to 8 bases. The germline V gene has CDR1 MDHEN and CDR2 SYDVKM. The CDR3 region is CASSLAGSNEKLFF. The CDR3 nucleotides read TGTGCCAGCAGTTTGGCAGGCTCTAATGAAAAACTGTTTTTT.

This chain links TRBV5-1 with TRBJ2-2; D call uncertain. The germline gives CDR1 SGHRS, CDR2 YFSETQ. This CDR3 has 18 amino acids. Between the trimmed V and J ends, which lost 3 bases and 0 bases, there was a span of 18 bases. The CDR3 is CASSSAPKQEANTGELFF. The CDR3 DNA is TGCGCCAGCAGCTCCGCCCCAAAGCAGGAAGCGAACACCGGGGAGCTGTTTTTT.

The V and J genes are TRBV28 and TRBJ1-5, with D perhaps TRBD1 (5 bases). The CDR3 is made up of 13 amino acids. Trimming took 5 bases from V and 4 from J, leaving 9 bases between them. Germline V gene lookup returns CDR1 MDHEN and CDR2 SYDVKM. The DNA for the CDR3 is TGTGCCAGCAGTATGACAGATAATCAGCCCCAGCATTTT. The encoded protein is CASSMTDNQPQHF.

This clone appeared a single time. J is TRBJ2-3 and V is TRBV30; TRBD2 might be the D (5 bases). Trimming pared 3 bases from V and 1 base from J, leaving 14 bases between. The CDR3 spans 15 residues. Germline CDR1 GTSNPN, CDR2 SVGIG (reference sequence). In DNA, the CDR3 is TGTGCCTGGAGATTCGCAGGAGGCGGCACAGATACGCAGTATTTT. Translated, it gives CAWRFAGGGTDTQYF.

The chain joins TRBV7-8 to TRBJ2-1, with 9 bases matching TRBD2. Trimming cost V 5 bases and J 3 bases; bases outside gene matches: 20. Germline values: CDR1 SGHVS, CDR2 FQNEAQ. The CDR3 is 20 residues long. As DNA, the CDR3 is TGTGCCAGCAGCCAAAGTCGGCCTGGGGGACTAGCTATGATCTACAATGAGCAGTTCTTC. It is translated as CASSQSRPGGLAMIYNEQFF.

The chain carries TRBV5-1 and TRBJ1-2, with D perhaps TRBD1 (5 bases). V lost 0 bases to trimming and J lost 7 bases, with 10 bases between them. The CDR3 is made up of 13 amino acids. CDR1 SGHRS and CDR2 YFSETQ come from the germline V gene. DNA of the CDR3: TGCGCCAGCAGCTTGGTATCTGACAGTGGCTACACCTTC. It codes for CASSLVSDSGYTF.

The V gene is TRBV3-1 (or the pseudogene TRBV3-2), the J gene TRBJ2-3, with D unclear. The V end lost 2 bases, the J end lost 2 bases, and 5 bases lay between the germline ends. CDR1 and CDR2 from the germline V gene are LGHDT and YNNKEL (reference sequence). This CDR3 region has 13 residues. Here the CDR3 reads CASSQLATDTQYF. CDR3 DNA sequence: TGTGCCAGCAGCCAATTAGCCACAGATACGCAGTATTTT.

This chain's CDR3 is CASSLLSSTGESGANVLTF. The DNA of the CDR3 is TGTGCCAGCTCACTCTTATCGTCTACAGGGGAGTCTGGGGCCAACGTCCTGACTTTC. The chain is built from TRBV18 and TRBJ2-6, with 7 nucleotides matching TRBD1. The CDR3 is 19 residues long. J lost 1 base, V lost 4 bases, and 13 bases had no gene match. Germline-derived CDR1 and CDR2 are KGHSH and LQKENI.

The chain carries TRBV5-8 and TRBJ2-7; D perhaps matches TRBD1 (6 bases). Germline V gene sequence: CDR1 SGHTS, CDR2 YDEGEE. V was trimmed by 4 bases and J by 1 base, leaving 21 bases between them. The CDR3 has 17 amino acids. The CDR3 is CASSRKTGPRSSYEQYF. DNA of the CDR3: TGTGCCAGCAGCCGAAAGACAGGCCCAAGGAGTTCCTACGAGCAGTACTTC.

The chain uses TRBV28 and TRBJ1-1; 9 nucleotides agree with TRBD1. Per germline, CDR1 MDHEN and CDR2 SYDVKM. V shed 5 bases and J 3 bases; nucleotides not matched to a gene: 7. CDR3 length: 15 residues. DNA for the CDR3: TGTGCCAGCAGTCCGACAGGGGGAGTCGACACTGAAGCTTTCTTT. It specifies CASSPTGGVDTEAFF.

The chain uses TRBV19 and TRBJ1-5, with 8 bases lining up with TRBD1. The CDR3 consists of 16 residues. With V trimmed by 3 bases and J by 4 bases, 8 bases remained unmatched. Germline V gene lookup returns CDR1 LNHDA and CDR2 SQIVND (reference sequence). CDR3 nucleotides: TGTGCCAGTAGTATTAAGGCCGGGACAGGAAATCAGCCCCAGCATTTT. Amino acids: CASSIKAGTGNQPQHF.

The CDR3 here is CASSRTSGSIYEQYF. CDR3 nucleotide sequence: TGTGCCAGCAGTCGAACTAGCGGGAGTATCTACGAGCAGTACTTC. The chain carries TRBV7-6 and TRBJ2-7, with 11 bases aligning to TRBD2. V was clipped by 6 bases and J by 3 bases; unmatched bases: 7. The germline V gene encodes CDR1 SGHVS and CDR2 FNYEAQ. CDR3 length: 15 residues. The whole variable domain, filled in from reference TRBV7-6 and TRBJ2-7, reads GAGVSQSPRYKVTKRGQDVALRCDPISGHVSLYWYRQALGQGPEFLTYFNYEAQQDKSGLPNDRFSAERPEGSISTLTIQRTEQRDSAMYRCASSRTSGSIYEQYFGPGTRLTVT.

The chain is built from TRBV5-8 and TRBJ1-6; 9 bases agree with TRBD1. V lost 4 bases and J lost 8; bases outside the gene matches: 16. CDR3 length: 18 amino acids. The germline CDR1 and CDR2 sequences are SGHTS and YDEGEE. The CDR3 nucleotides are TGTGCCAGCAGCCAACCCAGAAATAACCGGGACAGGGATTCACCCCTCCACTTT. This codes for CASSQPRNNRDRDSPLHF.

V gene TRBV27 combines with J gene TRBJ1-1; D is undetermined. CDR1 and CDR2 (germline): MNHEY, SMNVEV (reference sequence). V was trimmed by 7 bases and J by 5 bases, leaving 17 bases between them. The CDR3 runs 14 residues. CDR3 bases: TGTGCCAGCAAAGTTTCGCGGGGAGGGACTGAAGCTTTCTTT. Its protein is CASKVSRGGTEAFF.

This clone was seen only once. The chain has TRBV9 and TRBJ1-6; 7 nucleotides agree with TRBD1. Germline CDR1 is SGDLS and CDR2 is YYNGEE. The CDR3 loop spans 15 amino acids. Unmatched junction bases numbered 7, after V lost 3 bases and J lost 7 bases. CDR3 loop: CASSAPGGRNSPLHF. DNA of the CDR3: TGTGCCAGCAGCGCCCCAGGGGGGCGAAATTCACCCCTCCACTTT.

The V gene is TRBV21-1, the J gene TRBJ2-5; the table's D gene call, TRBD1, was not cross checked with the DNA. TRBV21-1 is a known pseudogene. This CDR3 has 17 amino acids. The CDR3 here is CASSKVRPHRTQETQYF. The DNA of the CDR3 is TGTGCCAGCAGTAAAGTCCGGCCCCACAGGACCCAAGAGACCCAGTACTTC.